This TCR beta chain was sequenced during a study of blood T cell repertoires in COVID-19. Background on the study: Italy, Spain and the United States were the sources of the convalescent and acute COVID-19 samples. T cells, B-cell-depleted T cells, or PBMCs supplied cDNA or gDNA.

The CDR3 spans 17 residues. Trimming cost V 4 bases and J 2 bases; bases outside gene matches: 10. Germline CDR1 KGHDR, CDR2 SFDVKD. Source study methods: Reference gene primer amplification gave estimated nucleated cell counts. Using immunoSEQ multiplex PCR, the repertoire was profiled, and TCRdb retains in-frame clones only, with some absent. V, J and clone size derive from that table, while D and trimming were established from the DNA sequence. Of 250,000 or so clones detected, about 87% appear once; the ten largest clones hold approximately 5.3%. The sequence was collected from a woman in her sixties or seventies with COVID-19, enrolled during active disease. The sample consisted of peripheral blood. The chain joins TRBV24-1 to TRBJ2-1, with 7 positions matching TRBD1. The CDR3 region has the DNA TGTGCCACCAGTGACCCAGATACAGGGGTCCCCTACAATGAGCAGTTCTTC. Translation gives CATSDPDTGVPYNEQFF.